The following is a T cell receptor (beta chain) sequence with its context. The data were taken from a study of blood T cell repertoires in COVID-19. At the level of the study: Spain, Italy and the United States supplied samples that represented acute and convalescent COVID-19. From T cells, B-cell-depleted T cells, or PBMCs came the material, which was cDNA or gDNA.

Enrollees, roughly 18 to 90 years old, lived in 20 to 25 US areas. Cohort assignment relied on participant-reported clinical history. The table came from immunoSEQ multiplex PCR; TCRdb's copy has only in-frame clones and leaves some out. Of more than 200,000 clones in the sample, about 89% were seen once. V was cut by 3 bases and J by 1 base, with 7 bases left in between. The CDR3 sequence is 13 residues long. The V gene's germline CDR1 is SEHNR and CDR2 FQNEAQ (reference sequence). The sequenced sample consisted of PBMCs or T cells enriched from blood (not recorded which). This TCR came from a woman aged 25 to 45 who had recovered from COVID-19. The chain has TRBV7-9 and TRBJ2-7; D not resolved. The CDR3, as DNA: TGTGCCAGCAGCTTCCCTTCTTCCTACGAGCAGTACTTC. Encoded protein: CASSFPSSYEQYF.